In this sample, the clone carrying this T cell receptor (beta chain) turned up many times. The antigen remains undetermined. The TCR beta libraries were generated through quantitative 5'-RACE incorporating molecular barcodes. TCRdb itself ran the 5' RACE reads through MiXCR, one entry per CDR3 protein. The sample lists some 800,000 distinct CDR3 sequences, about 10% occurring once. This sample stems from a study of CD8 T cells in ankylosing spondylitis. Trimming removed 1 base from V and 3 bases from J, with 9 bases in between. The CDR3 contains 14 residues. Study-level results: Before this, some motif variants had been reported in reactive arthritis synovial fluid and blood. Blood of patients with ankylosing spondylitis appeared to be characterized by a TCR beta motif of eight highly homologous variants. Significantly higher representation of disease-linked clones was reported for matched ankylosing spondylitis synovial fluid. Disease-associated clonotypes exhibited CD8+ identity and were relatively infrequent in peripheral blood.

The rearrangement uses TRBV12-3 or TRBV12-4 and TRBJ1-2, with D unclear. The material sequenced was blood, either unsorted or a sorted T cell fraction (not recorded which). The receptor was isolated from a male donor with ankylosing spondylitis. The CDR3, as DNA: TGTGCCAGCAGTTTAGGACACCCCTACTATGGCTACACCTTC. Its protein is CASSLGHPYYGYTF.